This TCR beta chain was observed in a study of identical twins. TCRdb itself ran the 5' RACE reads through MiXCR, one entry per CDR3 protein. The sample yields under 250,000 distinct CDR3 sequences, about an eighth seen once. This clonotype was detected only a few times. Its antigen is as yet unknown. One junction end disagrees with the germline gene, perhaps due to a read error. CDR1 is SNHLY and CDR2 is FYNNEI in the germline V gene. The CDR3 sequence is 13 residues long. Findings and limits, study-wide: Within beta out-of-frame sequences, the excess sharing observed between twins was weaker. Invariant populations such as MAIT and iNKT cells could partly muddle zero-insertion analyses.

Another study also made use of these data, one on yellow fever vaccine responses in identical twins.

This receptor was obtained from a woman under 30 in good health. Input material: memory (CD45RO+) T cells sorted from blood. This chain joins TRBV2 and TRBJ2-1; D is ambiguous. CDR3 in DNA: TGTGCCAGCTGTGACGGGCTAGACAATGAGCAGTTCTTC. This sequence encodes CASCDGLDNEQFF. Variable domain in full (rest from reference TRBV2 and TRBJ2-1): EPEVTQTPSHQVTQMGQEVILRCVPISNHLYFYWYRQILGQKVEFLVSFYNNEISEKSEIFDDQFSVERPDGSNFTLKIRSTKLEDSAMYFCASCDGLDNEQFFGPGTRLTVL.